Shown below are 9 T cell receptor beta chains from a single sample sequenced in a study of post-analysis software for immune sequencing data. Presence of unique molecular identifiers characterized the TCR beta cDNA libraries. TCRdb analysed the PCR reads with MiXCR anew, one entry per CDR3 protein. The sample lists 750,000 to 900,000 distinct CDR3 sequences, 40% to 55% occurring once. Study-wide results and caveats: In patients, TRBV5-6, TRBV5-1 and TRBV20-1 belonged to 4 or 5 TRBV segments found more frequently than in controls.

Their target antigens are unknown. The sequencing sample was made of blood. These receptor sequences come from a girl aged 10 to 17 with multiple sclerosis.

This rearrangement joins TRBV27 to TRBJ1-6, with 8 bases matching TRBD1. The germline CDR1 and CDR2 sequences are MNHEY and SMNVEV (reference sequence). The CDR3 has 15 amino acids. The J segment lost 7 bases and the V segment lost 4 bases, leaving 6 bases of the junction unmatched. CDR3 in DNA: TGTGCCAGCAGTTCGCAGTGGACAGGGAATTCACCCCTCCACTTT. It translates to CASSSQWTGNSPLHF.

The chain carries TRBV7-3 and TRBJ2-3; TRBD1 is a possible D gene (5 bases). This CDR3 is 17 amino acids long. The germline CDR1 and CDR2 sequences are SGHTA and FQGTGA. The V end was cut by 2 bases, the J end by 0 bases, with 15 bases between. CDR3 amino acids: CASSLGAPGKSTDTQYF. DNA of the CDR3: TGTGCCAGCAGCTTAGGGGCCCCAGGGAAGAGCACAGATACGCAGTATTTT.

The CDR3 region has the DNA TGTGCCAGCAGCGTAGCTACACTAGCGGGACGAAACGAGCAGTACTTC. It yields the protein CASSVATLAGRNEQYF. The rearrangement uses TRBV9 and TRBJ2-4; 10 bases align to TRBD2. The J call may be in error: the DNA end matches TRBJ2-7 better. The CDR3 contains 16 residues. The germline V gene has CDR1 SGDLS and CDR2 YYNGEE.

This clonotype was seen once. As DNA, the CDR3 is TGTGCCAGCAGCTTAGTACAGGGGGCGCGTGAGCAGTTCTTC. Translated, it gives CASSLVQGAREQFF. The V and J genes are TRBV7-9 and TRBJ2-1; 9 bases are a match to TRBD1. The germline V gene has CDR1 SEHNR and CDR2 FQNEAQ (reference sequence). V lost 1 base and J lost 9; bases outside the gene matches: 4. CDR3 length: 14 amino acids.

This clonotype occurred a few times. The CDR3 bases are TGTGCCAGCAGATTCATAAACGGACTAGCGGGAGGGCCTAGGACAGATACGCAGTATTTT. Its protein is CASRFINGLAGGPRTDTQYF. The chain links TRBV6-4 to TRBJ2-3, with 15 bases fitting TRBD2. The CDR3 extends over 20 amino acids. Trimming removed 6 bases from V and 3 bases from J; junction bases left unmatched: 16. From germline, CDR1 is MRHNA and CDR2 SNTAGT.

In this sample, this clonotype turned up a few times. The CDR3 nucleotides read TGTGCCAGCAGTCCCCGGACAGCCTTACGCGAGCAGTACTTC. It codes for CASSPRTALREQYF. J is TRBJ2-7 and V is TRBV6-5; TRBD1 is a possible D gene (6 bases). This CDR3 is built from 14 residues. V lost 5 bases, J lost 6 bases, and 17 bases lay in between. Germline V gene sequence: CDR1 MNHEY, CDR2 SVGAGI.

The chain has TRBV12-3 or TRBV12-4 and TRBJ1-2, with D possibly matching TRBD1 (5 bases). Trimming cost V 4 bases and J 8 bases, with 14 bases left between them. The CDR3 covers 13 residues. CDR3 amino acids: CASSSARVGGYTF. The CDR3 DNA sequence: TGTGCCAGCAGTTCGGCCAGGGTTGGAGGCTACACCTTC.

CDR3: CASSFLRGVREKLFF. In nucleotides, the CDR3 is TGTGCCAGCAGCTTCCTCAGGGGAGTGAGGGAAAAACTGTTTTTT. The chain employs TRBV11-2 and TRBJ1-4, with D perhaps TRBD1 (6 bases). Germline V gene sequence: CDR1 SGHAT, CDR2 FQNNGV. The CDR3 loop spans 15 amino acids. The V and J ends lost 3 bases and 8 bases respectively, with 16 bases between them.

The chain combines TRBV5-1 with TRBJ1-5; the D gene is possibly TRBD1 (6 bases). Trimming cost V 0 bases and J 7 bases, with 8 bases left between them. Germline values: CDR1 SGHRS, CDR2 YFSETQ. This CDR3 contains 13 residues. CDR3 amino acids: CASSLDTGQPQHF. Written as DNA, the CDR3 is TGCGCCAGCAGCTTGGACACAGGGCAGCCCCAGCATTTT.